A selection of T cell receptor beta chains follows, all from one sample in a study of shared clonotypes between healthy human individuals. Data came from immunoSEQ multiplex PCR; TCRdb stores just in-frame clones and leaves some out. The sample comprises more than 2,000,000 clones, around nine tenths of which are singletons, and 0.13% to 0.15% rests with the top ten. Sequencing input: naive CD4+ T cells sorted from blood. All receptors come from a man between 18 and 35 years old in good health. Each CDR3 is given with its conserved first and last residue. A D gene is named only where the DNA matches it firmly. Size tells how often a clone was seen (once, few, many) or the class of an expanded clone, and some rows leave it out.

TRBV7-9,-,-,TRBJ1-4,TGTGCCAGCAGCGAATTCGGGCGACTGTTTTTT,CASSEFGRLFF
TRBV29-1,TRBD2,-,TRBJ2-7,TGCAGCGTTGAGGCTAGCGGGAGCCCCTACGAGCAGTACTTC,CSVEASGSPYEQYF
TRBV4-3,TRBD2,-,TRBJ2-3,TGCGCCAGCAGCCAAGAAGCGGGGGGAGATACGCAGTATTTT,CASSQEAGGDTQYF
TRBV7-2,TRBD2,-,TRBJ2-1,TGTGCCAGCAGCTTAGCGGCTAGCGGGACCATCAATGAGCAGTTCTTC,CASSLAASGTINEQFF
TRBV5-1,TRBD2,-,TRBJ2-7,TGCGCCAGCAGCCCGGGACTAGCAGTCTACGAGCAGTACTTC,CASSPGLAVYEQYF
TRBV27,-,once,TRBJ2-7,TGTGCCAGCACGGACAGCGGAACCTACGAGCAGTACTTC,CASTDSGTYEQYF
TRBV6-5,-,-,TRBJ1-4,TGTGCCAGCAGTTCCGAGGGGAAAGAAAAACTGTTTTTT,CASSSEGKEKLFF
TRBV29-1,-,-,TRBJ1-3,TGCAGCGTACCTAACTTACGGTCGTCTCTTAGCTCTGGAAACACCATATATTTT,CSVPNLRSSLSSGNTIYF
TRBV7-9,-,-,TRBJ1-2,TGTGCCAGCAGCTTCTCCCTTGCGGGGGACTATGGCTACACCTTC,CASSFSLAGDYGYTF
TRBV7-2,TRBD2,-,TRBJ2-7,TGTGCCAGCAGCTTCCGGGGGGTGCACTCCTACGAGCAGTACTTC,CASSFRGVHSYEQYF
TRBV19,-,-,TRBJ1-2,TGTGCCAGTAAAAGAGACAGAAACGATTATGGCTACACCTTC,CASKRDRNDYGYTF
TRBV13,-,once,TRBJ2-3,TGTGCCAGCAGCTCAACTGGGAGCACAGATACGCAGTATTTT,CASSSTGSTDTQYF
TRBV10-3,TRBD2,-,TRBJ2-6,TGTGCCATCAGTGATAACGTCCGCGATAGCGGGAGAGCTGGGGCCAACGTCCTGACTTTC,CAISDNVRDSGRAGANVLTF
TRBV5-1,-,-,TRBJ2-3,TGCGCCAGCAGCTTTGCAGGTCGGGGGGATACGCAGTATTTT,CASSFAGRGDTQYF
TRBV6-5,-,-,TRBJ1-1,TGTGCCAGCAGTCGGGGGGCTGAAGCTTTCTTT,CASSRGAEAFF
TRBV19,-,-,TRBJ1-3,TGTGCCAGTAGTCTCCCATTACAGGACTCTGGAAACACCATATATTTT,CASSLPLQDSGNTIYF
TRBV5-1,-,-,TRBJ1-1,TGCGCCAGCAGCTTGGATCTGGTTACGTCCAGGGGTTTGAACACTGAAGCTTTCTTT,CASSLDLVTSRGLNTEAFF
TRBV9,TRBD1,-,TRBJ1-1,TGTGCCAGCAGCGTAGAGGGGGCTTTGAACACTGAAGCTTTCTTT,CASSVEGALNTEAFF
TRBV5-1,TRBD1,-,TRBJ2-7,TGCGCCAGCAGCTTAACCAGGGGGCCTAACTACGAGCAGTACTTC,CASSLTRGPNYEQYF
TRBV18,-,-,TRBJ2-7,TGTGCCAGCTCACCACCAAGTTTAAGTTCCTACGAGCAGTACTTC,CASSPPSLSSYEQYF
TRBV6-5,-,-,TRBJ2-7,TGTGCCAGCAGTAGACAAGGGGCGGCCTACGAGCAGTACTTC,CASSRQGAAYEQYF
TRBV30,TRBD1,-,TRBJ1-4,TGTGCCTTGACAGGGGGGAATGAAAAACTGTTTTTT,CALTGGNEKLFF
TRBV6-6,TRBD1,-,TRBJ1-1,TGTACCACCGACAGGGGAGTTACTGAAGCTTTCTTT,CTTDRGVTEAFF
TRBV2,-,few,TRBJ1-1,TGTGCCAGCACGGTAGAGGCAAACACTGAAGCTTTCTTT,CASTVEANTEAFF
TRBV18,-,once,TRBJ1-3,TGTGCCAGCTCACCATCGGTCCAGACTCTCTCTGGAAACACCATATATTTT,CASSPSVQTLSGNTIYF
TRBV5-1,TRBD2,-,TRBJ2-7,TGCGCCAGCAGCCGGACAACTTCTAGCGGGTCCTACGAGCAGTACTTC,CASSRTTSSGSYEQYF
TRBV5-4,-,-,TRBJ2-5,TGTGCCAGCAGCGAGAAATACGGACAGATCGTGGTAGAGACCCAGTACTTC,CASSEKYGQIVVETQYF